The 8 T cell receptor beta chains below all came from one sample that was sequenced in a study of technical replicates of blood from a handful of donors. Measured with immunoSEQ multiplex PCR; TCRdb has only the in-frame clones, and not every one. The sample has over 70,000 clones, roughly nine tenths seen once. Sequenced material: PBMCs. Source of these receptors: a human donor in good health. Some clones in this sample may be carry-over from other donors' samples.

The chain joins TRBV19 to TRBJ2-7; the D gene is possibly TRBD1 (5 bases). The CDR3 length is 16 residues. V was pared by 9 bases and J by 5 bases, with 26 bases between. Germline lookup yields CDR1 LNHDA and CDR2 SQIVND (reference sequence). CDR3 sequence (DNA): TGTGCCAGAGCCAGACCCTGCAGGGATTCCCGCAACGAGCAGTACTTC. Protein sequence: CARARPCRDSRNEQYF.

The J gene is TRBJ2-2, the V gene TRBV9; possibly TRBD1 for D (5 bases). Germline V lookup: CDR1 SGDLS, CDR2 YYNGEE. The germline V and J ends were trimmed by 3 bases and 4 bases, with 10 bases remaining between them. The CDR3 runs 14 residues. The CDR3 nucleotides read TGTGCCAGCAGCGGACAGCTGAGCACCGGGGAGCTGTTTTTT. The encoded protein is CASSGQLSTGELFF.

The V gene is TRBV7-2, the J gene TRBJ2-5; D unresolved. Germline assignment: CDR1 SGHTA and CDR2 FQGNSA. Trimming cost V 0 bases and J 4 bases, with 6 bases left between them. The CDR3 runs 13 residues. DNA for the CDR3: TGTGCCAGCAGCTTAGCCTATCGAGAGACCCAGTACTTC. It yields the protein CASSLAYRETQYF.

The CDR3 DNA reads as TGTGCCAGCAGCGTAGGGGGGGCTAATGAAAAACTGTTTTTT. As protein: CASSVGGANEKLFF. The genes are TRBV9 and TRBJ1-4, with D possibly being TRBD1 (5 bases). The V end lost 0 bases, the J end lost 3 bases, and 6 bases lay between the germline ends. CDR1 is SGDLS, CDR2 YYNGEE, per germline. The CDR3 sequence is 14 residues long.

The V gene is TRBV30, the J gene TRBJ2-7, with TRBD2 matching 10 bases. CDR1 is GTSNPN and CDR2 is SVGIG in the germline V gene (reference sequence). J gave up 5 bases and V 4 bases, and 5 bases lay outside the gene matches. The CDR3 runs to 13 residues. In DNA, the CDR3 is TGTGCCTGGACCGCTAGCGGGAGAGACGAGCAGTACTTC. Encoded protein: CAWTASGRDEQYF.

This chain uses TRBV11-2 with TRBJ2-7, with a tentative D call TRBD1 (5 bases). The V and J ends lost 1 base and 3 bases respectively, with 16 bases between them. The V gene's germline CDR1 is SGHAT and CDR2 FQNNGV. This CDR3 contains 16 residues. In DNA form, the CDR3 reads TGTGCCAGCAGCTTAGGTGCTGACATCAGGGACTACGAGCAGTACTTC. Translating gives CASSLGADIRDYEQYF.

The chain combines TRBV6-6 with TRBJ2-3; 9 bases map to TRBD1. Germline values: CDR1 MNHNY, CDR2 SVGAGI (reference sequence). The CDR3 is 15 residues long. J was trimmed by 10 bases and V by 5 bases; bases with no gene match: 13. The CDR3 spells CASSRTGTGIDAQYF. CDR3 DNA sequence: TGTGCCAGCAGTCGCACCGGGACAGGGATAGACGCGCAGTATTTT.

The chain joins TRBV7-9 to TRBJ2-1; possible D gene TRBD2, 5 bases. Germline CDR1 is SEHNR and CDR2 is FQNEAQ (reference sequence). CDR3 length: 14 residues. The V gene lost 1 base and the J gene lost 7 bases, with 11 bases spanning the gap. This CDR3 reads CASSLGGGLNEQFF. Written as DNA, the CDR3 is TGTGCCAGCAGCTTAGGCGGAGGTCTAAATGAGCAGTTCTTC.